Listed below are T cell receptor beta chains from one sample, sequenced in a study of OX40 agonist ivuxolimab in advanced cancers. Using immunoSEQ multiplex PCR, the repertoire was profiled, and TCRdb retains in-frame clones only, with some absent. The table lists around 70,000 clones, about 91% of them singletons. Sample: CD4+ or CD8+ T cells sorted from blood, taken in a trial of the OX40 agonist ivuxolimab. The receptor set was obtained from an adult with an advanced solid tumor such as melanoma, head and neck, liver or kidney cancer. CDR3s include the opening cysteine and the closing phenylalanine or tryptophan. A D gene is named only where the DNA matches it firmly. Size is omitted from some rows. Given values are once, few, many or a class for expanded clones.

V	J	D	size	DNA	CDR3
TRBV21-1	TRBJ1-5	NA	NA	TGTGCCAGCAGCAAAGAGAACTCTGGCAGGGGGGGGTATCAGCCCCAGCATTTT	CASSKENSGRGGYQPQHF
TRBV4-2	TRBJ1-4	NA	NA	TGTGCCAGCAGCCAAAGGGGGAGCGATGAAAAACTGTTTTTT	CASSQRGSDEKLFF
TRBV18	TRBJ1-1	NA	NA	TGTGCCAGCTCGGGGGACGGGGGGAACACTGAAGCTTTCTTT	CASSGDGGNTEAFF
TRBV18	TRBJ1-3	NA	NA	TGTGCCAGCTCACCACTAACGGCTTCTGGCTCTGGAAACACCATATATTTT	CASSPLTASGSGNTIYF
TRBV5-6	TRBJ2-7	NA	NA	TGTGCCAGCAGCTTGGAGGCAGCCAGCTTTTCCTCCTACGAGCAGTACTTC	CASSLEAASFSSYEQYF
TRBV20-1	TRBJ2-2	NA	NA	TGCAGTGCTACTCGGACCGGGGAGCTGTTTTTT	CSATRTGELFF
TRBV15	TRBJ2-7	TRBD2	NA	TGTGCCACCAGCAGCTCCGGACTAGCGGGAGGGAGCTCCTACGAGCAGTACTTC	CATSSSGLAGGSSYEQYF
TRBV5-1	TRBJ2-7	TRBD2	NA	TGCGCCAGCAGCTTGGCCGGGGGGAATTCCTACGAGCAGTACTTC	CASSLAGGNSYEQYF
TRBV29-1	TRBJ2-3	NA	NA	TGCAGCGTTTTGGGCCTCAGAAGTAGCACAGATACGCAGTATTTT	CSVLGLRSSTDTQYF
TRBV2	TRBJ2-5	NA	NA	TGTGCCAGTTCCAGGTGGGATATTCGGGGAGAGACCCAGTACTTC	CASSRWDIRGETQYF
TRBV10-3	TRBJ2-2	NA	once	TGTGCCATCAGTCCGGCAGGCCAAACCGGGGAGCTGTTTTTT	CAISPAGQTGELFF
TRBV5-1	TRBJ2-1	NA	NA	TGCGCCAGCAGCTTTACTGGGGGAAATGAGCAGTTCTTC	CASSFTGGNEQFF
TRBV19	TRBJ2-7	NA	NA	TGTGCCAGTAGTAGCAGGGATCGAACCTACGAGCAGTACTTC	CASSSRDRTYEQYF
TRBV5-5	TRBJ2-7	TRBD1	NA	TGTGCCAGCAGCTGGACAGGGGGCGAGCAGTACTTC	CASSWTGGEQYF
TRBV7-6	TRBJ2-7	NA	NA	TGTGCCAGCGGCTTACCACAGGGTTTTGGCGAGCAGTACTTC	CASGLPQGFGEQYF
TRBV7-2	TRBJ1-1	NA	NA	TGTGCCAGCAGCTTAGTCTTTCGGGGGAGCACTGAAGCTTTCTTT	CASSLVFRGSTEAFF
TRBV5-1	TRBJ2-2	TRBD1	few	TGCGCCAGCAGCTTGGGACCGCGGACAGGGGAGGTCGGGGAGCTGTTTTTT	CASSLGPRTGEVGELFF
TRBV4-1	TRBJ2-7	NA	NA	TGCGCCAGCAGCCAAGCTCCCCAGGGGTACGAGCAGTACTTC	CASSQAPQGYEQYF
TRBV5-1	TRBJ1-4	TRBD1	NA	TGCGCCAGCAGCTTGGTTGTCAGGGGGAGGTCAACTAATGAAAAACTGTTTTTT	CASSLVVRGRSTNEKLFF
TRBV10-3	TRBJ2-5	TRBD2	NA	TGTGCCAGCAGGCCAACGATAACTAGCGCCAGACAAGAGACCCAGTACTTC	CASRPTITSARQETQYF
TRBV19	TRBJ1-1	NA	NA	TGTGCCAGTAGCTCATACGGACACTCTGAAGCTTTCTTT	CASSSYGHSEAFF
TRBV5-1	TRBJ2-3	TRBD1	NA	TGCGCCAGCAGTTTTACAGGGGGTACAGATACGCAGTATTTT	CASSFTGGTDTQYF
TRBV29-1	TRBJ2-3	NA	few	TGCAGCGTTGCGTTGGTTCAGAAAAGCACAGATACGCAGTATTTT	CSVALVQKSTDTQYF
TRBV2	TRBJ2-7	NA	NA	TGTGCCAGCAGTGGGAATTCGCTCTACGAGCAGTACTTC	CASSGNSLYEQYF
TRBV28	TRBJ2-7	TRBD1	once	TGTGCCAGCAGGCGAGCGACAGGGGCTGAGCAGTACTTC	CASRRATGAEQYF
TRBV28	TRBJ1-2	NA	once	TGTGCCAGCGAGGGGAACTATGGCTACACCTTC	CASEGNYGYTF
TRBV15	TRBJ2-4	TRBD2	NA	TGTGCCACCAGCGGCGGGAGGGCCGGTAACATTCAGTACTTC	CATSGGRAGNIQYF
TRBV28	TRBJ1-1	NA	once	TGTGCCAGCTCCGAACGGGGTTTGCGGGCTTTCTTT	CASSERGLRAFF
TRBV28	TRBJ2-5	NA	once	TGTGCCAGCAGTTTATCTAGGGCAGGGGATAGAGAGACCCAGTACTTC	CASSLSRAGDRETQYF
TRBV6-5	TRBJ1-4	NA	NA	TGTGCCAGCAGTTACTCGACCCTGAGCCAACTGTTTTTT	CASSYSTLSQLFF
TRBV7-2	TRBJ2-5	NA	NA	TGTGCCAGCAGTTTTCTAGAGACCCAGTACTTC	CASSFLETQYF
TRBV9	TRBJ2-7	TRBD1	NA	TGTGCCAGCAGCGCGGGACAGGGACTCAACGAGCAGTACTTC	CASSAGQGLNEQYF
TRBV5-1	TRBJ2-6	NA	once	TGCGCCAGCAGCTCCTGGCTCTCTGGGGCCAACGTCCTGACTTTC	CASSSWLSGANVLTF
TRBV4-2	TRBJ1-6	NA	NA	TGTGCCAGCAGCCAAGATTTGATCGGGACCCTGGATTCACCCCTCCACTTT	CASSQDLIGTLDSPLHF
TRBV18	TRBJ2-3	TRBD2	NA	TGTGCCAGCTCTCCTAGCGGGGTGAGCACAGATACGCAGTATTTT	CASSPSGVSTDTQYF